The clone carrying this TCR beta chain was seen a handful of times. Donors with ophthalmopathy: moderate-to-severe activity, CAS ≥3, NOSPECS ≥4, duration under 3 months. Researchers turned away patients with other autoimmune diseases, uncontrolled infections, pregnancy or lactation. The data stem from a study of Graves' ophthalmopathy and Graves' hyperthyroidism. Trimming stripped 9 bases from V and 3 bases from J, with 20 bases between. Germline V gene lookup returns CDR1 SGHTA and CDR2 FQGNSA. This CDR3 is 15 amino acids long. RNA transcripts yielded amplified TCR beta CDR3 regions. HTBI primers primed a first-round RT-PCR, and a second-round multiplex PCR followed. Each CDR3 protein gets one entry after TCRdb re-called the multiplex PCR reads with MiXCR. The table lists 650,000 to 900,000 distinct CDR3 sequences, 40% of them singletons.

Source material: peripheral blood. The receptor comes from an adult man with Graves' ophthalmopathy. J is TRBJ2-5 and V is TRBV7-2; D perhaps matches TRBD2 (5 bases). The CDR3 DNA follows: TGTGCCAGTTCGAAGCCCCCGGGATCGAAAGAGACCCAGTACTTC. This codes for CASSKPPGSKETQYF.